This T cell receptor beta chain came from a study of blood T cell repertoires in COVID-19. Notes on this clone: The junction shows a germline mismatch at one end, possibly a read error.

The length of the CDR3 is 16 residues. Per the germline V gene, CDR1 is MNHEY and CDR2 is SMNVEV (reference sequence). Authors' processing steps: The assay estimated nucleated cells by amplifying reference gene primers. This table comes from immunoSEQ multiplex PCR, and its TCRdb copy is limited to in-frame clones, with some not included. That table gives V, J and clone size, and the DNA gave D and trimming. The sample includes 44,000 or so clones, roughly 63% of them seen just once. The V and J genes are TRBV27 and TRBJ1-2; 10 positions agree with TRBD1. Sequenced: peripheral blood. The sequence derives from a man older than 75 with acute or convalescent COVID-19. The CDR3 nucleotides are TGTGCCAGCAGTCTATCGGGACAGGGGCGTCTCTATGGCTACACCTTC. Translation: CASSLSGQGRLYGYTF.